This T cell receptor beta chain was recovered during a study of blood T cell repertoires in COVID-19. Profiled with immunoSEQ multiplex PCR; TCRdb holds only in-frame clones, not every one. The sample lists a few hundred thousand clones, around 79% occurring once. A word on this clone: Different DNA sequences within this sample yield the same CDR3.

The sequence derives from a woman aged 80 or over with acute or convalescent COVID-19. The sample was peripheral blood.

CDR3: CASSPSGGGPYEQYF. CDR3 DNA sequence: TGTGCCAGCAGCCCAAGCGGGGGTGGCCCTTACGAGCAGTACTTC. The chain joins TRBV7-2 to TRBJ2-7; 8 positions agree with TRBD2. The CDR3 length is 15 residues. Losses at the gene ends were 5 bases for V and 4 bases for J; bases not matched to a gene: 10. Looked up from germline, CDR1 is SGHTA and CDR2 is FQGNSA. The full variable domain, completed using reference TRBV7-2 and TRBJ2-7, is GAGVSQSPSNKVTEKGKDVELRCDPISGHTALYWYRQSLGQGLEFLIYFQGNSAPDKSGLPSDRFSAERTGGSVSTLTIQRTQQEDSAVYLCASSPSGGGPYEQYFGPGTRLTVT.